This T cell receptor beta chain derives from a study of shared clonotypes between healthy human individuals. Study at large: Researchers drew samples from two women and a few men aged 18 to 49. Study-wide findings and caveats: Sample collection involved blood only; tissue repertoires are likely different.

A remark on this clone: Antigen: not known.

The authors ran the assay at deep level. The authors distributed each subset's genomic DNA evenly over several immunoSEQ plates. Measured with immunoSEQ multiplex PCR; TCRdb has only the in-frame clones, and not every one. Counted here are about 480,000 clones, about three quarters occurring once; the ten biggest clones make up around 12%. CDR3 size: 15 residues. The germline CDR1 and CDR2 sequences are SNHLY and FYNNEI. V was shortened by 6 bases and J by 2 bases, with 14 bases between the two germline ends. The clonotype originates from a woman between 35 and 50 years old in good health. Some clones in this sample may be carry-over from other donors' samples. This chain connects TRBV2 to TRBJ2-1, with a tentative D call TRBD1 (6 bases). The specimen sequenced was PBMCs. CDR3 nucleotides: TGTGCCAGCAGGTACGACAGGACGGCCTACAATGAGCAGTTCTTC. Residues: CASRYDRTAYNEQFF.